The 3 T cell receptor beta chains below come from one sample, sequenced in a study of cytomegalovirus exposure and HLA in healthy donors. This PCR relied on a set of 60 Vbeta primers and 13 Jbeta primers. Sequenced by immunoSEQ multiplex PCR; TCRdb stores in-frame clones only, minus some. The sample records some 150,000 clones, roughly 71% being singletons. The sample was PBMCs. These receptors were collected from a woman in her thirties or forties in good health and CMV-seronegative.

The gene calls are TRBV2 and TRBJ1-4; a possible D gene is TRBD1 (6 bases). This CDR3 comprises 14 residues. V dropped 8 bases and J dropped 3 bases, with 13 bases sitting between them. Germline V gene data show CDR1 as SNHLY and CDR2 as FYNNEI. The CDR3 spells CASGAGVSNEKLFF. The CDR3 DNA reads as TGTGCCAGCGGCGCAGGGGTATCTAATGAAAAACTGTTTTTT.

The J gene is TRBJ1-1, the V gene TRBV10-1; a possible D gene is TRBD1 (5 bases). Trimming stripped 1 base from V and 3 bases from J, with 15 bases between. Germline CDR1 and CDR2: WNHNN and SYGVQD (reference sequence). The CDR3 is made up of 16 amino acids. For the CDR3, the DNA is TGCGCCAGCAGTGAGTATGGGGGGAATCCGGACACTGAAGCTTTCTTT. It codes for CASSEYGGNPDTEAFF.

This chain links TRBV6-5 with TRBJ2-3; possibly TRBD1 for D (7 bases). Germline V gives CDR1 MNHEY, CDR2 SVGAGI. CDR3 length: 12 residues. V was clipped by 4 bases and J by 9 bases, with 11 bases between them. CDR3 nucleotides: TGTGCCAGCAGTTCTGCGGGACAGACGCAGTATTTT. Its protein is CASSSAGQTQYF.